Here is one T cell receptor (beta chain) with its context. What it recognizes is unknown. Despite likely unrecorded immune exposures, the donors were nominally healthy at the time of sampling. This record belongs to a study of cytomegalovirus exposure and HLA in healthy donors. Study-level findings and limits: Specificity for CMV antigens was confirmed in vitro for a few of the CMV-associated chains.

It was with 60 Vbeta and 13 Jbeta primers that the PCR ran. Sequencing was performed with immunoSEQ multiplex PCR; in TCRdb, only in-frame clones are kept and a portion is missing. The sample holds some 270,000 clones, nearly 95% seen once. The TCR originated in a girl aged 2 to 9 in good health and CMV-seronegative. The specimen was PBMCs.

The CDR3 protein is CASSGPNSEAFF. As DNA, the CDR3 is TGTGCCAGCAGCGGGCCGAATTCTGAAGCTTTCTTT. This chain connects TRBV5-4 to TRBJ1-1; D call uncertain. V gave up 4 bases and J gave up 6 bases, with 10 bases separating them. Germline V gene lookup returns CDR1 SGHNT and CDR2 YYREEE (reference sequence). This CDR3 comprises 12 residues.